These T cell receptor beta chains were read from a single sample in a study of OX40 agonist ivuxolimab in advanced cancers. Generated by immunoSEQ multiplex PCR, the TCRdb table keeps only in-frame clones and is missing some. Found here are about 53,000 clones, 84% of them singletons; the top ten hold around 4.3%. Sample: CD4+ or CD8+ T cells sorted from blood, taken in a trial of the OX40 agonist ivuxolimab. These receptors were taken from an adult with an advanced solid tumor such as melanoma, head and neck, liver or kidney cancer. Both conserved end residues are trimmed from each CDR3. A clone size is listed for some rows: how often the clone was seen (once, few, many), or a class if it is expanded.

j_call v_call clone_size cdr3_aa
TRBJ2-2 TRBV6-1 few ASRRGLGVFGELF
TRBJ2-3 TRBV6-5 few ASSSGGSTDTQY
TRBJ1-3 TRBV28 NA ASSPGTGGQRNTIY
TRBJ2-7 TRBV28 NA ASMGVTYEQY
TRBJ1-2 TRBV5-4 once ASSLDPVSNGYT
TRBJ2-1 TRBV10-3 NA AISEPAGSPEQF
TRBJ2-3 TRBV11-1 NA ASSTPGLPYTQY
NA TRBV27 NA ATPSAATGNYEQY
TRBJ2-1 TRBV19 NA ASSPRQADGVRNEQF
TRBJ1-3 TRBV6-5 NA ASSYTAGNTIY
TRBJ2-7 TRBV7-9 NA ASCYVPGSGGSRFYEQY
TRBJ2-7 TRBV2 NA ASRSGYEQY
TRBJ2-3 TRBV6-5 NA ASSRSYKVADTQY
TRBJ1-5 TRBV6-1 NA ASSGGYSNQPQH
TRBJ2-1 TRBV2 medium-sized ASSERTSLEQF
TRBJ2-3 TRBV19 NA ASAAQGPDTQY
TRBJ1-2 TRBV28 NA ASSPRVYGYT
TRBJ1-2 TRBV28 NA ASSLENLNYGYT
TRBJ2-3 TRBV10-1 NA ASSEARTSGVTDTQY
TRBJ2-2 TRBV5-4 once ASTAASGLTGELF
TRBJ2-3 TRBV28 NA ASSSSGSRGTDTQY
TRBJ2-7 TRBV7-9 NA ASSPQASGGYEQY
TRBJ2-3 TRBV15 few ATSRVSAGAQYTDTQY
TRBJ1-1 TRBV18 NA ASSLRGMNTEAF
TRBJ2-5 TRBV5-4 NA ASSSGLQETQY
TRBJ1-6 TRBV28 NA ASSHRDRGPYNSPLH
TRBJ2-5 TRBV19 NA ASSIQETQY
TRBJ1-1 TRBV5-1 NA ASSLPNTNTEAF
TRBJ2-3 TRBV6-6 NA ASSWTRGGTDTQY
TRBJ2-4 TRBV27 once ASSLLGLAGAKNIQY
TRBJ2-3 TRBV19 NA ASSTGLAGYPDTQY
TRBJ2-1 TRBV19 few ASSIIDSGAPSSYNEQF
TRBJ1-1 TRBV5-8 NA ASSLGRGTGQDTEAF
TRBJ2-1 TRBV7-3 NA ASSPGTSGSSEQF
TRBJ2-2 TRBV7-3 NA ASRQTGGELF
TRBJ2-2 TRBV19 NA ASKPGQGAAGELF
TRBJ1-4 TRBV10-3 NA AIRLLDPEPATNEKLF
TRBJ1-3 TRBV7-9 few ASSLAGGGSGNTIY
TRBJ1-2 TRBV28 many ASSGQVRYGYT
TRBJ2-7 TRBV7-2 NA ASSLVPGQSYEQY
TRBJ1-2 TRBV28 NA ASKVFRAVSGYT
TRBJ1-1 TRBV4-2 NA ASSPQTGDINTEAF
TRBJ1-2 TRBV2 NA ASSAGNRLVYGYT
TRBJ2-2 TRBV19 NA ASRTPAGGAGELF